Listed here are 18 T cell receptor beta chains from one sample, sequenced in a study of blood T cell repertoires in COVID-19 (TCRdb year 2020). Library construction relied on the immunoSEQ multiplex PCR assay. TCRdb took over this immuneACCESS table, retaining in-frame rearrangements with V and J assigned. Such tables are incomplete; in checked studies, under half of the missing clones stem from an unresolved V gene, and the remainder is unexplained. The sample table records fewer than 250,000 clones; 83% of these occur just once. The leading ten clones occupy roughly 4.8% of the sample. Sequencing was performed on PBMCs or T cells enriched from blood (not recorded which). The receptor set was obtained from a woman in her forties or fifties who had been exposed to COVID-19.

CDR3 in amino acids: CASSLERRSFEAFF. CDR3 nucleotides: TGTGCCAGCAGCTTAGAGCGGAGGTCATTCGAAGCTTTCTTT. The chain recombines TRBV11-2 with TRBJ1-1; no clear D. The V gene's germline CDR1 is SGHAT and CDR2 FQNNGV. V lost 0 bases to trimming and J lost 8 bases, with 13 bases between them. This CDR3 comprises 14 residues.

The gene calls are TRBV11-2 and TRBJ1-3; D is perhaps TRBD1 (5 bases). The CDR3 covers 15 residues. Germline CDR1 SGHAT, CDR2 FQNNGV. Trimming removed 1 base at V and 1 base at J, with 8 bases between. CDR3 in DNA: TGTGCCAGCAGCTTAGGCCAGGGTTCTGGAAACACCATATATTTT. The encoded protein is CASSLGQGSGNTIYF.

V is TRBV24-1 and J is TRBJ2-5; no firm D call. Looked up from germline, CDR1 is KGHDR and CDR2 is SFDVKD. This CDR3 is 15 amino acids long. Trimming removed 6 bases at V and 1 base at J, with 14 bases between. CDR3: CATSRGLARQETQYF. Written as DNA, the CDR3 is TGTGCCACCAGTCGTGGCTTAGCCCGCCAAGAGACCCAGTACTTC.

The V and J genes are TRBV18 and TRBJ1-1; D is possibly TRBD1 (6 bases). The germline V gene has CDR1 KGHSH and CDR2 LQKENI. CDR3 length: 16 residues. Trimming removed 6 bases from V and 1 base from J, with 18 bases in between. This chain's CDR3 is CASSGQKTMSNTEAFF. The CDR3 DNA follows: TGTGCCAGCTCCGGACAGAAAACCATGTCGAACACTGAAGCTTTCTTT.

This sequence joins TRBV9 and TRBJ2-5, with D tentatively TRBD2 (6 bases). The V end was cut by 0 bases, the J end by 4 bases, with 10 bases between. The CDR3 is 14 residues long. CDR1 is SGDLS, CDR2 YYNGEE, per germline. The CDR3: CASSVARGSETQYF. In DNA, the CDR3 is TGTGCCAGCAGCGTAGCTCGGGGGTCAGAGACCCAGTACTTC.

The chain has TRBV25-1 and TRBJ1-1; TRBD1 might be the D (6 bases). Germline loops: CDR1 MGHDK, CDR2 SYGVNS. V was pared by 4 bases and J by 4 bases, with 13 bases between. The CDR3 loop spans 14 amino acids. In DNA, the CDR3 is TGTGCCAGCAGTGGCCCGGGAGGGGGCACTGAAGCTTTCTTT. Translation: CASSGPGGGTEAFF.

The V gene is TRBV10-3, the J gene TRBJ2-5; the match to TRBD1 covers 7 bases. Unmatched junction bases numbered 8, after V lost 0 bases and J lost 7 bases. CDR1 ENHRY and CDR2 SYGVKD come from the germline V gene. There are 15 residues in the CDR3. CDR3 sequence (DNA): TGTGCCATCAGTGAGTCGAACGCGTCAGGGGGGACCCAGTACTTC. Translating gives CAISESNASGGTQYF.

This CDR3 reads CASSSPQGRDTEAFF. The CDR3 bases are TGTGCCAGCAGCTCACCCCAGGGAAGAGACACTGAAGCTTTCTTT. The chain couples TRBV7-2 to TRBJ1-1; D perhaps matches TRBD1 (5 bases). Germline values: CDR1 SGHTA, CDR2 FQGNSA. The CDR3 totals 15 residues. V was pared by 4 bases and J by 3 bases, with 15 bases between.

The chain joins TRBV19 to TRBJ1-2; 8 bases are a match to TRBD1. CDR1 and CDR2 from the germline V gene are LNHDA and SQIVND (reference sequence). J lost 5 bases, V lost 0 bases, and 8 bases had no gene match. The CDR3 spans 16 residues. The CDR3 region has the DNA TGTGCCAGTAGTATAGATCCCACAGGGGGGCCGTATGGCTACACCTTC. Amino acids: CASSIDPTGGPYGYTF.

The V gene is TRBV14, the J gene TRBJ2-1; 9 nucleotides agree with TRBD2. This CDR3 spans 15 amino acids. Germline CDR1 and CDR2: SGHDN and FVKESK. V was clipped by 3 bases and J by 3 bases; unmatched bases: 3. CDR3 residues: CASSQGTSSYNEQFF. The DNA of the CDR3 is TGTGCCAGCAGCCAGGGGACTAGCAGCTACAATGAGCAGTTCTTC.

The DNA for the CDR3 is TGTGCCAGCAGGGGGGGAGCCTTTGGTGGCTACACCTTC. Encoded protein: CASRGGAFGGYTF. J is TRBJ1-2 and V is TRBV27; tentative D call: TRBD1 (5 bases). The CDR3 sequence is 13 residues long. With 6 bases removed from V and 7 bases from J, the gap between germline ends came to 15 bases. The V gene's germline CDR1 is MNHEY and CDR2 SMNVEV (reference sequence).

This chain connects TRBV28 to TRBJ1-5; maybe TRBD1 (5 bases). The CDR3 runs 13 residues. CDR1 is MDHEN and CDR2 is SYDVKM in the germline V gene. V lost 5 bases, J lost 11 bases, and 16 bases lay in between. CDR3 sequence: CASSPPGLGAQHF. As DNA, the CDR3 is TGTGCCAGCAGTCCACCCGGCCTAGGGGCCCAGCATTTT.

The chain joins TRBV19 to TRBJ1-1, with D unresolved. This CDR3 spans 16 amino acids. CDR1 and CDR2 (germline): LNHDA, SQIVND (reference sequence). Trimming pared 5 bases from V and 0 bases from J, leaving 16 bases between. CDR3 in amino acids: CASSGHRVPLNTEAFF. Here the CDR3 DNA reads TGTGCCAGTAGTGGCCACCGGGTTCCATTGAACACTGAAGCTTTCTTT.

This sequence joins TRBV10-2 and TRBJ1-1; weak D call: TRBD1 (5 bases). The CDR3 is 15 amino acids. V lost 6 bases and J lost 0, with 14 bases in between. Germline V gives CDR1 WSHSY, CDR2 SAAADI. CDR3 nucleotide sequence: TGCGCCAGCAGACAGGCCTTAATTTTGAACACTGAAGCTTTCTTT. This encodes CASRQALILNTEAFF.

The CDR3 loop is CASSLTAGELFF. The CDR3 DNA sequence: TGTGCCAGCAGCTTGACAGCCGGGGAGCTGTTTTTT. The chain employs TRBV13 and TRBJ2-2, with D possibly TRBD1 on 5 matching bases. Germline assignment: CDR1 PRHDT and CDR2 FYEKMQ (reference sequence). This CDR3 is 12 amino acids long. Trimming cost V 3 bases and J 6 bases, with 5 bases left between them.

The rearrangement links TRBV5-6 to TRBJ1-5, with D maybe TRBD1 (6 bases). Trimming removed 2 bases at V and 6 bases at J, with 15 bases between. This CDR3 spans 15 amino acids. Germline loops: CDR1 SGHDT, CDR2 YYEEEE. The DNA for the CDR3 is TGTGCCAGCAGCTTATCTGGTGGGGGGGCTCAGCCCCAGCATTTT. This gives the protein CASSLSGGGAQPQHF.

V gene TRBV19 combines with J gene TRBJ1-5; 8 nucleotides align to TRBD1. Germline V lookup: CDR1 LNHDA, CDR2 SQIVND (reference sequence). This CDR3 has 14 amino acids. After removal of 7 bases from V and 3 bases from J, the junction contained 5 bases not matched to a gene. CDR3 in amino acids: CASKGQGNNQPQHF. The CDR3 coding sequence is TGTGCCAGTAAAGGACAGGGAAACAATCAGCCCCAGCATTTT. The entire variable domain, with the rest obtained from reference TRBV19 and TRBJ1-5, is as follows: DGGITQSPKYLFRKEGQNVTLSCEQNLNHDAMYWYRQDPGQGLRLIYYSQIVNDFQKGDIAEGYSVSREKKESFPLTVTSAQKNPTAFYLCASKGQGNNQPQHFGDGTRLSIL.

J is TRBJ2-5 and V is TRBV5-8; TRBD1 matches at 10 bases. The CDR3 runs 16 residues. J was trimmed by 2 bases and V by 5 bases; bases with no gene match: 9. Germline CDR1 is SGHTS and CDR2 is YDEGEE. The CDR3 sequence: CASRKGQGDRQETQYF. CDR3 DNA: TGTGCCAGCAGGAAAGGACAGGGGGATCGGCAAGAGACCCAGTACTTC.